One sample yielded the 21 T cell receptor beta chains listed below, sequenced in a study of cytomegalovirus exposure and HLA in healthy donors. Here immunoSEQ multiplex PCR was the method, and the copy in TCRdb shows in-frame clones only, minus some. The repertoire holds some 200,000 clones, with approximately 83% as singletons. What was sequenced was PBMCs. Source of these receptors: a woman under 30 in good health and CMV-seropositive.

This clone was counted between two and nine times. This sequence joins TRBV10-2 and TRBJ2-7, with 8 bases aligning to TRBD1. There are 15 residues in the CDR3. Germline-derived CDR1 and CDR2 are WSHSY and SAAADI. The J segment lost 3 bases and the V segment lost 8 bases, leaving 12 bases of the junction unmatched. In nucleotides, the CDR3 is TGCGCCAGCTTGGACAGGGAACGAGTATTCTACGAGCAGTACTTC. Translating it yields CASLDRERVFYEQYF.

J is TRBJ1-2 and V is TRBV6-1; TRBD1 is a possible D gene (5 bases). CDR3 length equals 13 residues. Germline-derived CDR1 and CDR2 are MNHNS and SASEGT. The germline V and J ends were trimmed by 0 bases and 5 bases, with 7 bases remaining between them. In nucleotides, the CDR3 is TGTGCCAGCAGTGAAGCTGGGGGGTATGGCTACACCTTC. The encoded protein is CASSEAGGYGYTF.

V and J are TRBV19 and TRBJ2-7; 7 bases fit TRBD1. From germline, CDR1 is LNHDA and CDR2 SQIVND (reference sequence). Trimming removed 2 bases from V and 5 bases from J; junction bases left unmatched: 3. The CDR3 is 13 amino acids. Written as DNA, the CDR3 is TGTGCCAGTAGTATAAAGGGGGCCCACGAGCAGTACTTC. Protein product: CASSIKGAHEQYF.

CDR3 nucleotide sequence: TGCGCCAGCAGCTTGGAGGGGGCCGGATACGAGCAGTACTTC. Its translation: CASSLEGAGYEQYF. V and J are TRBV5-1 and TRBJ2-7; TRBD1 aligns across 7 bases. The germline V gene has CDR1 SGHRS and CDR2 YFSETQ. Germline trimming cut 0 bases from V and 4 bases from J; bases unmatched to any gene: 4. The length of the CDR3 is 14 residues.

V usage is TRBV18 and J usage is TRBJ1-6, with 7 positions matching TRBD1. V lost 2 bases and J lost 10; bases outside the gene matches: 17. The germline V gene encodes CDR1 KGHSH and CDR2 LQKENI. The CDR3 consists of 18 residues. The CDR3 DNA is TGTGCCAGCTCACCAGAACGTCACAGGGGCTCCTGGGGATCACCCCTCCACTTT. Protein product: CASSPERHRGSWGSPLHF.

Here the CDR3 DNA reads TGTGCCAGCTGTCCCCTAAACAGGGAGAACACTGAAGCTTTCTTT. Translating it yields CASCPLNRENTEAFF. V is TRBV5-6 and J is TRBJ1-1; D may be TRBD1 (6 bases). V was clipped by 7 bases and J by 1 base, with 17 bases between them. The CDR3 is made up of 15 amino acids. Germline V gene sequence: CDR1 SGHDT, CDR2 YYEEEE.

This clone was seen just once. The chain uses TRBV7-3 and TRBJ2-7; D gene uncertain. This CDR3 region has 14 residues. The V gene's germline CDR1 is SGHTA and CDR2 FQGTGA. The ends were cut back, 3 bases at V and 3 bases at J, with 12 bases in the middle. CDR3 coding DNA: TGTGCCAGCAGCTTCTTGGCACCAGACTACGAGCAGTACTTC. Amino acids: CASSFLAPDYEQYF.

The CDR3 region has the DNA TGTGCCAGCATCCGGGGGGGGAAGGACACTGAAGCTTTCTTT. This translates into CASIRGGKDTEAFF. The chain uses TRBV2 and TRBJ1-1; a weak D match, TRBD1 (5 bases). The CDR3 runs to 14 residues. From germline, CDR1 is SNHLY and CDR2 FYNNEI. With 7 bases removed from V and 3 bases from J, the gap between germline ends came to 15 bases. The full variable domain, completed using reference TRBV2 and TRBJ1-1, is EPEVTQTPSHQVTQMGQEVILRCVPISNHLYFYWYRQILGQKVEFLVSFYNNEISEKSEIFDDQFSVERPDGSNFTLKIRSTKLEDSAMYFCASIRGGKDTEAFFGQGTRLTVV.

The genes are TRBV10-3 and TRBJ2-5; D gene uncertain. The CDR3 totals 15 residues. The V gene's germline CDR1 is ENHRY and CDR2 SYGVKD. V shed 7 bases and J shed 0 bases, with 15 bases lying between them. The CDR3 DNA sequence: TGTGCCATCAATCAAGGCGCCGGGTACCAAGAGACCCAGTACTTC. Translation: CAINQGAGYQETQYF.

The rearrangement links TRBV19 to TRBJ1-2, with 7 bases matching TRBD1. This CDR3 has 12 residues. V dropped 5 bases and J dropped 5; count of bases not matched to a gene: 2. Germline V gene sequence: CDR1 LNHDA, CDR2 SQIVND (reference sequence). The chain's CDR3 is CASSGQEYGYTF. The CDR3 bases are TGTGCCAGTAGTGGACAGGAATATGGCTACACCTTC.

This clone was seen once. The chain carries TRBV15 and TRBJ1-1, with D unresolved. This CDR3 is built from 13 residues. Germline V gives CDR1 LNHNV, CDR2 YYDKDF (reference sequence). V was shortened by 0 bases and J by 10 bases, with 12 bases between the two germline ends. As DNA, the CDR3 is TGTGCCACCAGCAGAGATCGTGGCGAGCGAGCTTTCTTT. Its protein is CATSRDRGERAFF.

The chain couples TRBV7-2 to TRBJ2-2, with 10 bases matching TRBD1. Trimming removed 2 bases from V and 4 bases from J; junction bases left unmatched: 4. The germline gives CDR1 SGHTA, CDR2 FQGNSA. There are 16 residues in the CDR3. CDR3 residues: CASSLTRTGGTGELFF. The CDR3 nucleotides are TGTGCCAGCAGCTTAACCAGGACAGGGGGCACCGGGGAGCTGTTTTTT.

This rearrangement joins TRBV18 to TRBJ1-2, with 9 bases identical to TRBD1. With V trimmed by 4 bases and J by 4 bases, 1 base remained unmatched. The germline V gene encodes CDR1 KGHSH and CDR2 LQKENI. This CDR3 is built from 13 residues. CDR3 DNA: TGTGCCAGCTCACAGACAGGGGGCTATGGCTACACCTTC. Its protein is CASSQTGGYGYTF.

The V gene is TRBV4-1, the J gene TRBJ1-2, with 10 nucleotides matching TRBD1. The CDR3 runs 15 residues. V shed 1 base and J 4 bases; nucleotides not matched to a gene: 3. Germline CDR1 MGHRA, CDR2 YSYEKL. Here the CDR3 reads CASSQGQGATYGYTF. The DNA of the CDR3 is TGCGCCAGCAGCCAAGGACAGGGGGCGACCTATGGCTACACCTTC.

This clone appeared a single time. The chain recombines TRBV4-3 with TRBJ1-2, with 11 bases that match TRBD1. The CDR3 is 16 residues long. The germline V gene has CDR1 LGHNA and CDR2 YSLEER. V shed 1 base, J shed 4 bases, and the junction held 5 bases outside the gene matches. The CDR3 bases are TGCGCCAGCAGCCAAGGGAGGACAGGGGGCAGCTATGGCTACACCTTC. Protein product: CASSQGRTGGSYGYTF.

The sample holds one count of this clone. The chain joins TRBV4-1 to TRBJ1-1; possibly TRBD1 for D (6 bases). This CDR3 is 15 amino acids long. Germline CDR1 is MGHRA and CDR2 is YSYEKL. Trimming pared 0 bases from V and 8 bases from J, leaving 16 bases between. The CDR3 coding sequence is TGCGCCAGCAGCCAAGAACCCGGGACACAACGAGAAGCTTTCTTT. Protein product: CASSQEPGTQREAFF.

The chain is built from TRBV4-3 and TRBJ1-4; D uncertain. Trimming stripped 0 bases from V and 3 bases from J, with 8 bases between. The CDR3 runs to 15 residues. Germline V gives CDR1 LGHNA, CDR2 YSLEER. The CDR3: CASSQEGRSNEKLFF. The CDR3 nucleotides are TGCGCCAGCAGCCAAGAAGGGAGGTCTAATGAAAAACTGTTTTTT.

This chain uses TRBV25-1 with TRBJ1-3; no firm D call. Germline-derived CDR1 and CDR2 are MGHDK and SYGVNS. The ends were cut back, 3 bases at V and 3 bases at J, with 6 bases in the middle. There are 13 residues in the CDR3. CDR3 loop: CASSDGFGNTIYF. For the CDR3, the DNA is TGTGCCAGCAGTGATGGCTTTGGAAACACCATATATTTT.

Points on this clone: Different DNA sequences within this sample yield the same CDR3. The rearrangement uses TRBV5-5 and TRBJ1-5, with D tentatively TRBD1 (5 bases). The CDR3 is 14 residues long. V was cut by 1 base and J by 0 bases, with 5 bases left in between. Germline CDR1 reads SGHKS; CDR2 reads YYEKEE (reference sequence). The CDR3 region has the DNA TGTGCCAGCAGCTTGCAGGGTAGCAATCAGCCCCAGCATTTT. Encoded protein: CASSLQGSNQPQHF.

V gene TRBV25-1 combines with J gene TRBJ1-4; 7 nucleotides match TRBD1. Trimming at V came to 5 bases and at J to 4 bases, leaving 4 bases not matched to a gene. This CDR3 comprises 14 residues. Germline V gene sequence: CDR1 MGHDK, CDR2 SYGVNS. Written as DNA, the CDR3 is TGTGCCAGCAGTTCGGGACAGCGTAATGAAAAACTGTTTTTT. Translating gives CASSSGQRNEKLFF. Supplemented by reference TRBV25-1 and TRBJ1-4, the full variable domain reads EADIYQTPRYLVIGTGKKITLECSQTMGHDKMYWYQQDPGMELHLIHYSYGVNSTEKGDLSSESTVSRIRTEHFPLTLESARPSHTSQYLCASSSGQRNEKLFFGSGTQLSVL.

The CDR3, as DNA: TGTGCCAGCAACAACCACGAGGCTGGCTACACCTTC. It codes for CASNNHEAGYTF. The chain has TRBV9 and TRBJ1-2; D is undetermined. V lost 6 bases, J lost 7 bases, and 13 bases lay in between. Germline values: CDR1 SGDLS, CDR2 YYNGEE. The CDR3 contains 12 residues.